This T cell receptor (beta chain) was captured by sequencing in a study of blood T cell repertoires in COVID-19. The table came from immunoSEQ multiplex PCR; TCRdb's copy has only in-frame clones and leaves some out. The sample contains about 310,000 clones, around nine tenths of which appear only once. The CDR3 length is 14 residues. In germline, CDR1 is MNHEY, CDR2 SVGAGI. The V end was cut by 0 bases, the J end by 8 bases, with 13 bases between. The count of this clone is one. The V call is TRBV6-5, the J call TRBJ1-2; D might be TRBD1 (5 bases). The TCR sequence derives from a man aged 70-80 years with acute or convalescent COVID-19. Material: peripheral blood. CDR3 in amino acids: CASSYSPGTIGYTF. Here the CDR3 DNA reads TGTGCCAGCAGTTACTCCCCAGGGACTATCGGCTACACCTTC.